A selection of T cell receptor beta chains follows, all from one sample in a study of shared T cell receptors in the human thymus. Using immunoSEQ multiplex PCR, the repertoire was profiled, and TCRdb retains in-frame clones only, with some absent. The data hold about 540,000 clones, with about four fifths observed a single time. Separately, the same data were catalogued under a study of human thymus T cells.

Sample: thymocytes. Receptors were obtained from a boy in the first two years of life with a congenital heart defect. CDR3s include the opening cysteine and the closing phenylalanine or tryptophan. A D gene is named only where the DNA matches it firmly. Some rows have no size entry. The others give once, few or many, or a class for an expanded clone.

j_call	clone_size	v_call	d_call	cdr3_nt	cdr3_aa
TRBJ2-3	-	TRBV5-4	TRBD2	TGTGCCAGCAGCCCTGCACCGGGAGGGGCAGATACGCAGTATTTT	CASSPAPGGADTQYF
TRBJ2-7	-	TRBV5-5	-	TGTGCCAGCAGCTTTCGACAGCCCAGTGGCGAGCAGTACTTC	CASSFRQPSGEQYF
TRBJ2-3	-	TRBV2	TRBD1	TGTGCCAGCAGTGAAGCCAGACAGGGTACGCAGTATTTT	CASSEARQGTQYF
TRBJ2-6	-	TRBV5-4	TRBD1	TGTGCCAGCAGTTTCAGGGCGTGGTGGGACAGGGGAGGTAGGGCCAACGTCCTGACTTTC	CASSFRAWWDRGGRANVLTF
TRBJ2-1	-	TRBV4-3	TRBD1	TGCGCCAGCAGCCACCTAAAAGGACAGGGTTTGTTTCATGAGCAGTTCTTC	CASSHLKGQGLFHEQFF
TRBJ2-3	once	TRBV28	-	TGTGCCAGCAGTTTTTGGGGGACTACAGATACGCAGTATTTT	CASSFWGTTDTQYF
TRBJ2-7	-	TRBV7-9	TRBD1	TGTGCCAGCAGCCCTGACAGGGAAGGGCTCTACGAGCAGTACTTC	CASSPDREGLYEQYF
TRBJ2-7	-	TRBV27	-	TGTGCCAGCAGTCATTCAGCGTCCTACGAGCAGTACTTC	CASSHSASYEQYF
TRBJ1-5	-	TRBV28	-	TGTGCCACCACGTGGTTTCGGCAGCCCCAGCATTTT	CATTWFRQPQHF
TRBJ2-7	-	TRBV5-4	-	TGTGCCAGCAGCACGAGTGGTCGACTACTCCACGTACGCTACGAGCAGTACTTC	CASSTSGRLLHVRYEQYF
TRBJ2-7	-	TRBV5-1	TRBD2	TGCGCCAGCAGCTTCGGCGGGAGGGCAAGCGAGCAGTACTTC	CASSFGGRASEQYF
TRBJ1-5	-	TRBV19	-	TGTGCCAGTAGTATACGGGGTAGGGGCAATCAGCCCCAGCATTTT	CASSIRGRGNQPQHF
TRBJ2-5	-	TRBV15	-	TGTGCCACCCGCGGAGGGACTCGCCAAGAGACCCAGTACTTC	CATRGGTRQETQYF
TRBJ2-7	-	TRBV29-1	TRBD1	TGCAGCGTTGAAGGACCCTGGACAGGGCCCTACGAGCAGTACTTC	CSVEGPWTGPYEQYF